This T cell receptor beta chain was identified during a study of spatial heterogeneity in lung cancer (dated by TCRdb to the late 2010s). About the investigation overall: Donors were around 71 patients with early-stage, untreated non-small cell lung cancer from the lung TRACERx cohort. Follow-up PBMC samples were sequenced whenever available, with the median time to follow-up being approximately two years after resection. Beta-chain transcripts were consistently detected in greater numbers than alpha-chain transcripts, which likely reflects a higher abundance of beta-chain transcripts. In the raw uncorrected reads, each unique combination of TCR and UMI appeared on average more than ten times. The study quantitatively compared TCR alpha and beta repertoires across multiple tumor regions, matched nontumor lung and blood in non-small cell lung cancer. The study linked features of the TCR repertoire to counts of nonsynonymous mutations, which were determined by whole-exome sequencing of tumor tissue. At surgery, both alpha and beta chains were TCR-sequenced in 200 to 250 tumor regions, approximately 64 matched nontumor lung samples and over 50 PBMC samples.

Interpreted using the paper, the time point label stands for: blood at routine non-recurrence follow-up after resection. Whole RNA extracted from tumor and nontumor lung tissue, or from cryopreserved PBMC samples, was used for TCR sequencing without cell sorting. Patients were selected for TCR sequencing only if sufficient RNA was available from at least two tumor regions. Relative to germline, V is 5 bases shorter and J is 2 bases shorter, with 19 bases between their ends. Via the germline V gene (reference sequence), CDR1 is LNHNV and CDR2 YYDKDF. Its CDR3 holds 16 amino acids, cysteine through phenylalanine. The kept DNA is CDR3 alone, 48 bases in frame from the first base. Many counts were recorded for this clonotype. What this receptor recognizes is not known. No clone much larger than this one lies a single base away; base qualities are absent. Libraries were built with 5' RACE. Sequencing relied on a NextSeq 500. In the TCR library protocol, a unique molecular identifier was attached to each TCR cDNA molecule so that PCR and sequencing errors could be corrected. The published analysis was carried out like this. TCR identification, UMI-based error correction and CDR3 extraction were all carried out with Decombinator tools. Expanded TCRs were defined as those above a frequency of 2 per 1,000, corresponding to the top 1% of the tumor frequency distribution. Renyi diversity was computed with the R vegan package after each repertoire had been subsampled 100 times to 5,000 TCRs. CDR3 similarity networks were built from amino acid triplet string-kernel similarity, with CDR3s being connected when pairwise similarity was above 0.82. In TCRdb, the public reads were trimmed at Q25 with fastp and aligned with MiXCR, with productive beta chains retained. Duplicate CDR3 protein sequences are folded into a single record with the most common DNA and genes. TCRdb, rather than the study authors, made the V and J calls. In all, the sample holds roughly 15,000 distinct CDR3 sequences, and about 6% of those were seen once. The top ten clones comprise over 20% of the sample.

What the authors observed across the whole study: Only 13 to 15 patients were included in the comparisons of baseline and follow-up blood repertoires. Confirming at a functional level the hypothesis that regional TCRs recognize regional mutations was considered to require additional single-cell paired TCR alpha and beta sequencing. Ubiquitous expanded tumor TCRs were found in blood more often at tumor resection than at routine follow-up.

This chain joins TRBV15 to TRBJ2-7; the D segment could be TRBD1, given 6 matching bases. The origin of this receptor is a male donor with early-stage non-small cell lung cancer. Sequences were derived from PBMCs, sampled at follow-up. The nucleotides read TGTGCCACCAGCGATCCCCCCGGGACACAGGCCTACGAGCAGTACTTC. It translates to CATSDPPGTQAYEQYF.